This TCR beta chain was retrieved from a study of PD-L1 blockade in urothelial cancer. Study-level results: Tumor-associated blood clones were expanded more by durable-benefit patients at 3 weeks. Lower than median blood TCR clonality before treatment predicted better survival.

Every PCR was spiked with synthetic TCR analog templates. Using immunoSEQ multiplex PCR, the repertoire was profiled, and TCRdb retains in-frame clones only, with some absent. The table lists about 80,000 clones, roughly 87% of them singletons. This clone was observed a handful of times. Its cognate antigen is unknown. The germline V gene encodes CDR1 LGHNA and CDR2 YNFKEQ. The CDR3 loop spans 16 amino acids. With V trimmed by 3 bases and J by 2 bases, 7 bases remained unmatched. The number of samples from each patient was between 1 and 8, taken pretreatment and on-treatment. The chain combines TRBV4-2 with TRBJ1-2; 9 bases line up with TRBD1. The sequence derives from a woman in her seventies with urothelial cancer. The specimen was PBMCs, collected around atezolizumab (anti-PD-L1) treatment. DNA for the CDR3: TGTGCCAGCAGCCAGAGGGACAGGGAGACCAACTATGGCTACACCTTC. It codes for CASSQRDRETNYGYTF.